This T cell receptor (beta chain) is from a study of OX40 agonist ivuxolimab in advanced cancers. This CDR3 contains 14 residues. Germline CDR1 and CDR2: SNHLY and FYNNEI. J was trimmed by 4 bases and V by 3 bases; bases with no gene match: 4. Sequenced by immunoSEQ multiplex PCR; TCRdb stores in-frame clones only, minus some. The table lists under 70,000 clones, 85% of them singletons. The chain carries TRBV2 and TRBJ2-3; 7 bases line up with TRBD2. The sequence was collected from an adult with an advanced solid tumor such as melanoma, head and neck, liver or kidney cancer. Specimen: CD4+ or CD8+ T cells sorted from blood, collected in a trial of the OX40 agonist ivuxolimab. For the CDR3, the DNA is TGTGCCAGCAGTGAGAGCGGGACGTCAGATACGCAGTATTTT. Translating it yields CASSESGTSDTQYF.